Detailed here is one T cell receptor (beta chain). Sequencing used immunoSEQ multiplex PCR; TCRdb keeps in-frame clones, though not all of them. Of more than 55,000 clones in the sample, around nine tenths were seen once. The data are from a study of T cell changes during pregnancy in multiple sclerosis. V was clipped by 5 bases and J by 6 bases, with 16 bases between them. The CDR3 is made up of 14 amino acids. Per the germline V gene, CDR1 is LNHDA and CDR2 is SQIVND (reference sequence). This specimen was peripheral blood, taken in the third trimester of pregnancy. This sequence joins TRBV19 and TRBJ1-1; D is perhaps TRBD1 (5 bases). The sequence came from a female donor with multiple sclerosis, enrolled in a pregnancy study. The CDR3 DNA reads TGTGCCAGTAGTTTACAGGTGCCCACAGCTGAAGCTTTCTTT. As protein: CASSLQVPTAEAFF.